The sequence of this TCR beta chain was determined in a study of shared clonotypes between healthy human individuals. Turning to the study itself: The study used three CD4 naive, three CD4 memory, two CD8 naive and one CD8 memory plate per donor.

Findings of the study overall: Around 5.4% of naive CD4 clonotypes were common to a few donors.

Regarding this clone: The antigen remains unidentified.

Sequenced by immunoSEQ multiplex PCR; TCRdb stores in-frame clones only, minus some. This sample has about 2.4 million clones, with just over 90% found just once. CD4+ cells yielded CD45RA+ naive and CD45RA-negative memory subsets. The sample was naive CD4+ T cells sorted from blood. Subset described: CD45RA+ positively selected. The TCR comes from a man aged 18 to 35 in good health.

CDR3 protein: CASDRGRDGYTF. The CDR3 DNA reads as TGTGCCAGTGACAGGGGTAGGGATGGCTACACCTTC. V and J are TRBV6-6 and TRBJ1-2; 8 nucleotides agree with TRBD1. CDR3 size: 12 residues. The V and J ends lost 9 bases and 6 bases, in that order; junction bases with no gene match: 6. Germline CDR1 is MNHNY and CDR2 is SVGAGI (reference sequence).